Listed here are 25 T cell receptor beta chains from one sample, sequenced in a study of blood T cells in healthy people across ages. PCR was performed a second time for about 7 to 12 cycles using a sample-barcoded 5' primer and a J-beta primer mix. Via MiXCR, TCRdb re-called the 5' RACE reads, giving one row per CDR3 protein. The table lists roughly 1.7 million distinct CDR3 sequences, roughly 30% of them singletons, with 11% in the top ten. Input material: blood. These receptors all stem from a woman aged 25 to 39 in good health.

The rearrangement links TRBV20-1 to TRBJ2-3, with 11 bases matching TRBD2. The junction had 6 bases not matched to a gene; V was cut back by 2 bases and J by 2 bases. The CDR3 runs 16 residues. Germline loops: CDR1 DFQATT, CDR2 SNEGSKA (reference sequence). Here the CDR3 DNA reads TGCAGTGCTAGAAAACCGGGACTAGCGGACACAGATACGCAGTATTTT. This translates into CSARKPGLADTDTQYF.

This chain joins TRBV21-1 and TRBJ1-2. TRBV21-1 is assigned pseudogene status. CDR3 size: 10 residues. The CDR3, as DNA: TGTGCCAGCAGCAACGGTGGCTACACCTTC. This gives the protein CASSNGGYTF.

This clonotype was picked up a small number of times. The chain combines TRBV4-2 with TRBJ2-1; 7 bases match TRBD2. With V trimmed by 3 bases and J by 4 bases, 6 bases remained unmatched. The germline CDR1 and CDR2 sequences are LGHNA and YNFKEQ. The CDR3 totals 15 residues. In nucleotides, the CDR3 is TGTGCCAGCAGCCACGCGGGGGACGCTTACAATGAGCAGTTCTTC. Residues: CASSHAGDAYNEQFF.

This clonotype was seen ten or more times. CDR3 in amino acids: CASSQDGGADTQYF. The DNA of the CDR3 is TGCGCCAGCAGCCAAGACGGGGGGGCGGATACGCAGTATTTT. The rearrangement joins TRBV4-1 to TRBJ2-3; 8 bases line up with TRBD2. This CDR3 region has 14 residues. J lost 6 bases, V lost 0 bases, and 2 bases had no gene match. Germline CDR1 reads MGHRA; CDR2 reads YSYEKL.

This clonotype was detected a few times. The genes are TRBV27 and TRBJ2-1; 12 nucleotides line up with TRBD1. V dropped 5 bases and J dropped 6; count of bases not matched to a gene: 8. The CDR3 consists of 16 residues. The germline V gene encodes CDR1 MNHEY and CDR2 SMNVEV (reference sequence). The CDR3 nucleotides read TGTGCCAGCAGTCTCGGGACAGGGGGCGATCCCAATGAGCAGTTCTTC. Encoded protein: CASSLGTGGDPNEQFF.

This CDR3 is CASSQGLRTGGLNEQYF. CDR3 DNA: TGTGCCAGCAGCCAGGGACTGAGGACAGGGGGCCTTAACGAGCAGTACTTC. V is TRBV3-1 and J is TRBJ2-5; 11 nucleotides align to TRBD1. TRBJ2-7 explains the end of the DNA better; the J call may be wrong. The CDR3 has 17 residues. Looked up from germline, CDR1 is LGHDT and CDR2 is YNNKEL (reference sequence).

Turning to this clonotype: Since a much larger clone is just one base distant, this may be a read error. The V call is TRBV29-1, the J call TRBJ2-7; maybe TRBD1 (6 bases). There are 12 residues in the CDR3. The germline V gene encodes CDR1 SQVTM and CDR2 ANQGSEA. The CDR3 sequence: CSIEEKQGQQYF. The CDR3 DNA follows: TGCAGCATTGAAGAGAAACAGGGACAGCAGTACTTC.

The CDR3 coding sequence is TGTGCCAGCAGCTACCCGGGGGGGAATAGCAATCAGCCCCAGCATTTT. Translating it yields CASSYPGGNSNQPQHF. This chain joins TRBV28 and TRBJ1-5; D perhaps matches TRBD1 (5 bases). There are 16 residues in the CDR3. V was cut by 6 bases and J by 0 bases, with 15 bases left in between. Germline-derived CDR1 and CDR2 are MDHEN and SYDVKM.

Only a few counts were recorded for this clonotype. The gene calls are TRBV25-1 and TRBJ1-4; D gene unclear. Germline V gene data show CDR1 as MGHDK and CDR2 as SYGVNS. The CDR3 has 15 amino acids. V was pared by 1 base and J by 7 bases, with 13 bases between. CDR3 sequence (DNA): TGTGCCAGCAGTGAATCCGCCCCAGGAGGTGAAAAACTGTTTTTT. Its protein is CASSESAPGGEKLFF.

CDR3 nucleotides: TGTGCCAGCAGTGACGGGACAGGGGGCCTTGGCTACACCTTC. It specifies CASSDGTGGLGYTF. This sequence joins TRBV6-4 and TRBJ1-2, with 12 bases fitting TRBD1. The germline gives CDR1 MRHNA, CDR2 SNTAGT. J lost 7 bases, V lost 2 bases, and 2 bases had no gene match. This CDR3 is built from 14 residues.

The chain links TRBV20-1 to TRBJ1-2, with unresolved D. The CDR3 length is 11 residues. V was shortened by 6 bases and J by 8 bases, with 13 bases between the two germline ends. Germline lookup yields CDR1 DFQATT and CDR2 SNEGSKA (reference sequence). This CDR3 reads CSANRRRGYTF. For the CDR3, the DNA is TGCAGTGCAAACCGACGTAGGGGCTACACCTTC.

The chain employs TRBV20-1 and TRBJ1-4; 9 bases agree with TRBD1. The ends lost 5 bases at V and 5 bases at J; junction bases unmatched: 9. From germline, CDR1 is DFQATT and CDR2 SNEGSKA (reference sequence). The CDR3 is made up of 15 amino acids. CDR3 amino acids: CSALPRTGVNEKLFF. CDR3 coding DNA: TGCAGTGCTCTCCCTCGGACAGGGGTAAATGAAAAACTGTTTTTT.

This clonotype has a handful of counts. The gene calls are TRBV5-1 and TRBJ2-7, with D hard to call. The CDR3 extends over 12 amino acids. Trimming left V 1 base short and J 3 bases short, with 5 bases between. Germline assignment: CDR1 SGHRS and CDR2 YFSETQ. The CDR3 DNA follows: TGCGCCAGCAGCTTGACCTTCTACGAGCAGTACTTC. Its protein product is CASSLTFYEQYF.

With respect to this clonotype: One end of the junction varies from germline; a read error may be responsible. The CDR3 DNA is TGTGCCAGCAGTTTAGTGGGCGGAGATACGGAGTATTTT. Amino acids: CASSLVGGDTEYF. The V call is TRBV12-3 or TRBV12-4, the J call TRBJ2-3; unclear D gene. This CDR3 spans 13 amino acids.

This clonotype was recorded a few times. The V and J genes are TRBV27 and TRBJ2-7; D gene uncertain. Deletions cut 3 bases from V and 2 bases from J, with 11 bases between. The CDR3 consists of 14 residues. The germline gives CDR1 MNHEY, CDR2 SMNVEV (reference sequence). The CDR3 reads CASSFQARAYEQYF. As DNA, the CDR3 is TGTGCCAGCAGTTTTCAGGCTCGAGCCTACGAGCAGTACTTC.

This clonotype was seen a few times. The chain employs TRBV27 and TRBJ2-3; no definite D call. Germline CDR1 is MNHEY and CDR2 is SMNVEV (reference sequence). V lost 4 bases and J 4 bases, leaving 12 bases between the germline ends. The CDR3 runs to 14 residues. The CDR3 nucleotides are TGTGCCAGCAGTTATAACGGCCCATCAGATACGCAGTATTTT. Translation gives CASSYNGPSDTQYF.

This chain joins TRBV30 and TRBJ2-4; 9 nucleotides align to TRBD2. The CDR3 is 13 amino acids. The ends lost 8 bases at V and 13 bases at J; junction bases unmatched: 15. Germline assignment: CDR1 GTSNPN and CDR2 SVGIG (reference sequence). CDR3 region: CASSPIGTSRQYF. CDR3 DNA sequence: TGTGCCAGTTCACCGATCGGGACTAGCCGGCAGTACTTC.

This clonotype was picked up one time. Just one base apart from a much larger clone, this may be a read error. The rearrangement links TRBV29-1 to TRBJ2-1, with D possibly being TRBD2 (5 bases). The germline V and J ends were trimmed by 3 bases and 0 bases, with 18 bases remaining between them. CDR1 is SQVTM and CDR2 is ANQGSEA in the germline V gene. This CDR3 has 17 amino acids. The CDR3 reads CSVDGYGERSSYNEQFF. Written as DNA, the CDR3 is TGCAGCGTTGACGGCTATGGAGAGCGGAGCTCCTACAATGAGCAGTTCTTC.

This clonotype has only a few counts. The chain is built from TRBV19 and TRBJ2-5; 14 positions agree with TRBD2. V was clipped by 5 bases and J by 3 bases; unmatched bases: 5. The CDR3 runs 16 residues. From germline, CDR1 is LNHDA and CDR2 SQIVND (reference sequence). The CDR3 coding sequence is TGTGCCAGTAGTCCACGGACTAGCGGGAGGAAAGAGACCCAGTACTTC. This encodes CASSPRTSGRKETQYF.

V usage is TRBV7-2 and J usage is TRBJ2-1; 10 bases fit TRBD2. The V gene end was trimmed by 3 bases and the J gene end by 2 bases; junction bases not matched to a gene: 7. The germline CDR1 and CDR2 sequences are SGHTA and FQGNSA. The CDR3 spans 17 residues. CDR3 residues: CASSLGRLAGTYNEQFF. The CDR3, as DNA: TGTGCCAGCAGCTTGGGCCGACTAGCGGGTACCTACAATGAGCAGTTCTTC. The whole variable domain, remainder taken from reference TRBV7-2 and TRBJ2-1, is GAGVSQSPSNKVTEKGKDVELRCDPISGHTALYWYRQSLGQGLEFLIYFQGNSAPDKSGLPSDRFSAERTGGSVSTLTIQRTQQEDSAVYLCASSLGRLAGTYNEQFFGPGTRLTVL.

This clonotype was counted between two and nine times. The rearrangement links TRBV7-2 to TRBJ2-3; possible D gene TRBD2, 6 bases. The germline V gene has CDR1 SGHTA and CDR2 FQGNSA. The V and J ends lost 8 bases and 5 bases respectively, with 17 bases between them. CDR3 length equals 14 residues. CDR3 sequence reads: CASSSAGREDTQYF. CDR3 nucleotides: TGTGCCAGCTCCTCGGCGGGAAGGGAAGATACGCAGTATTTT. The full variable domain, in which reference TRBV7-2 and TRBJ2-3 provide the parts outside the CDR3, is GAGVSQSPSNKVTEKGKDVELRCDPISGHTALYWYRQSLGQGLEFLIYFQGNSAPDKSGLPSDRFSAERTGGSVSTLTIQRTQQEDSAVYLCASSSAGREDTQYFGPGTRLTVL.

The CDR3 region has the DNA TGTGCCAGCAGCCACCCGATGGGGAGGAGGCCTGGGGCCAACGTCCTGACTTTC. Protein product: CASSHPMGRRPGANVLTF. The chain employs TRBV14 and TRBJ2-6; a possible D gene is TRBD2 (6 bases). Per the germline V gene, CDR1 is SGHDN and CDR2 is FVKESK. The CDR3 runs 18 residues. With 3 bases removed from V and 2 bases from J, the gap between germline ends came to 17 bases.

The rearrangement uses TRBV6-1 and TRBJ1-1; weak D call: TRBD1 (5 bases). The CDR3 runs 14 residues. Deletions cut 7 bases from V and 4 bases from J, with 16 bases between. The germline V gene encodes CDR1 MNHNS and CDR2 SASEGT. The CDR3 bases are TGTGCCAGCAAAAGCCAGCAGGGTGCCACTGAAGCTTTCTTT. Translation gives CASKSQQGATEAFF.

There are a few counts of this clonotype. The genes are TRBV20-1 and TRBJ2-3, with 7 bases identical to TRBD2. Losses at the gene ends were 1 base for V and 1 base for J; bases not matched to a gene: 5. Germline V gene lookup returns CDR1 DFQATT and CDR2 SNEGSKA (reference sequence). This CDR3 region has 15 residues. The CDR3 nucleotides are TGCAGTGCTAGAGGTCTCACTAGCGGCACAGATACGCAGTATTTT. Translation: CSARGLTSGTDTQYF.

This rearrangement joins TRBV28 to TRBJ1-5, with D tentatively TRBD1 (6 bases). CDR1 and CDR2 from the germline V gene are MDHEN and SYDVKM. With 10 bases removed from V and 0 bases from J, the gap between germline ends came to 13 bases. CDR3 length equals 14 residues. The CDR3 sequence: CATSTGFSNQPQHF. In nucleotides, the CDR3 is TGTGCCACATCAACAGGGTTTAGCAATCAGCCCCAGCATTTT.